Following are 24 T cell receptor beta chains from one sample sequenced in a study of blood T cells in healthy people across ages. The authors ran a second PCR of about 6 to 11 cycles using a sample-barcoded 5' primer and a J-beta primer mix. TCRdb passed the 5' RACE reads through MiXCR, listing each CDR3 protein once. The sample carries approximately 290,000 distinct CDR3 sequences, around 30% recorded once. Sequences were obtained from blood. The source of these receptors is a woman in her seventies in good health.

This clonotype was recorded at least ten times. V gene TRBV20-1 combines with J gene TRBJ1-4; D perhaps matches TRBD1 (5 bases). Germline values: CDR1 DFQATT, CDR2 SNEGSKA (reference sequence). V was cut by 4 bases and J by 8 bases, with 11 bases left in between. The CDR3 length is 12 residues. Written as DNA, the CDR3 is TGCAGTGCTAAAGGGACTGGGGAAAAACTGTTTTTT. This gives the protein CSAKGTGEKLFF.

CDR3 nucleotides: TGTGCCAGCAGCCAAGACCCGGGTCACACAGATACGCAGTATTTT. Its translation: CASSQDPGHTDTQYF. The V and J genes are TRBV4-2 and TRBJ2-3; D gene uncertain. The V gene's germline CDR1 is LGHNA and CDR2 YNFKEQ. Trimming pared 0 bases from V and 2 bases from J, leaving 9 bases between. The CDR3 contains 15 residues.

This clonotype has only a few counts. The V gene is TRBV4-1, the J gene TRBJ1-4; 7 positions agree with TRBD1. Germline V lookup: CDR1 MGHRA, CDR2 YSYEKL. The CDR3 is 15 residues long. V was clipped by 2 bases and J by 13 bases; unmatched bases: 13. CDR3: CASSQLGQRVKGLFF. Written as DNA, the CDR3 is TGCGCCAGCAGCCAATTGGGACAGCGAGTGAAGGGACTGTTTTTT.

The chain is built from TRBV10-3 and TRBJ2-7; 7 nucleotides agree with TRBD1. This CDR3 region has 14 residues. Trimming removed 6 bases from V and 0 bases from J; junction bases left unmatched: 5. Per germline, CDR1 ENHRY and CDR2 SYGVKD. CDR3 sequence: CAISPGTDSYEQYF. CDR3 DNA sequence: TGTGCCATCAGCCCCGGGACAGACTCCTACGAGCAGTACTTC.

This clonotype was seen more than once but under ten times. The chain has TRBV5-1 and TRBJ2-5; 7 nucleotides line up with TRBD1. Near its end, the DNA agrees better with TRBJ2-7, so the J call may be wrong. Germline assignment: CDR1 SGHRS and CDR2 YFSETQ. The CDR3 sequence is 16 residues long. CDR3 protein: CASSLEGGEFAYEQYF. In DNA, the CDR3 is TGCGCCAGCAGCTTGGAAGGGGGCGAATTTGCCTACGAGCAGTACTTC.

The rearrangement uses TRBV6-1 and TRBJ2-3; a possible D gene is TRBD2 (6 bases). This CDR3 is built from 17 residues. Germline loops: CDR1 MNHNS, CDR2 SASEGT. V gave up 6 bases and J gave up 0 bases, with 19 bases separating them. Here the CDR3 reads CASSRAGSPLSTDTQYF. The CDR3 bases are TGTGCCAGCAGCCGGGCGGGGTCTCCATTGAGCACAGATACGCAGTATTTT.

This chain joins TRBV19 and TRBJ1-6; D is undetermined. V was shortened by 4 bases and J by 6 bases, with 13 bases between the two germline ends. The germline V gene encodes CDR1 LNHDA and CDR2 SQIVND (reference sequence). The CDR3 is 15 amino acids. This CDR3 reads CASSRDRYSNSPLHF. The CDR3 region has the DNA TGTGCCAGTAGTAGAGACCGTTACTCTAATTCACCCCTCCACTTT.

The gene calls are TRBV29-1 and TRBJ1-1, with 9 bases fitting TRBD1. The CDR3 is 13 amino acids. Germline CDR1 reads SQVTM; CDR2 reads ANQGSEA. J lost 3 bases, V lost 7 bases, and 6 bases had no gene match. This CDR3 reads CSAMTGGHTEAFF. CDR3 DNA: TGCAGCGCGATGACAGGGGGTCACACTGAAGCTTTCTTT.

The chain combines TRBV7-9 with TRBJ1-4; D is perhaps TRBD1 (5 bases). This CDR3 region has 14 residues. In germline, CDR1 is SEHNR, CDR2 FQNEAQ (reference sequence). The V end was cut by 4 bases, the J end by 2 bases, with 8 bases between. CDR3 DNA sequence: TGTGCCAGCAGCTCGGGACGGACTAATGAAAAACTGTTTTTT. As protein: CASSSGRTNEKLFF. The whole variable domain, remainder taken from reference TRBV7-9 and TRBJ1-4, is DTGVSQNPRHKITKRGQNVTFRCDPISEHNRLYWYRQTLGQGPEFLTYFQNEAQLEKSRLLSDRFSAERPKGSFSTLEIQRTEQGDSAMYLCASSSGRTNEKLFFGSGTQLSVL.

This chain connects TRBV7-2 to TRBJ2-7, with TRBD2 identical over 10 bases. V shed 4 bases and J 2 bases; nucleotides not matched to a gene: 8. The CDR3 consists of 16 residues. Germline V gives CDR1 SGHTA, CDR2 FQGNSA. In DNA, the CDR3 is TGTGCCAGCAGCTCCTTTTTTGGACTAGCGGCCTACGAGCAGTACTTC. It is translated as CASSSFFGLAAYEQYF.

The sample holds a few counts of this clonotype. This chain links TRBV21-1 with TRBJ2-5; TRBD2, as called in the table, went unchecked against the DNA. TRBV21-1 is designated a pseudogene. The CDR3 covers 13 residues. CDR3 sequence (DNA): TGTGCCAGCTCTAAGCGGGAGATCGAGACCCAGTACTTC. This translates into CASSKREIETQYF.

The chain is built from TRBV28 and TRBJ2-7; 7 positions agree with TRBD1. Germline V lookup: CDR1 MDHEN, CDR2 SYDVKM. There are 15 residues in the CDR3. V shed 4 bases and J 1 base; nucleotides not matched to a gene: 7. The CDR3 protein is CASSSKQGLSYEQYF. The DNA of the CDR3 is TGTGCCAGCAGTTCAAAACAGGGGCTTTCCTACGAGCAGTACTTC.

This clonotype appeared many times. This sequence joins TRBV7-8 and TRBJ2-7; 8 bases fit TRBD1. The CDR3 length is 15 residues. Germline-derived CDR1 and CDR2 are SGHVS and FQNEAQ. Trimming cost V 7 bases and J 5 bases; bases outside gene matches: 13. For the CDR3, the DNA is TGTGCCAGCAAAGGGGCTAGGACAGGGACCAACGAGCAGTACTTC. This sequence encodes CASKGARTGTNEQYF.

CDR3 loop: CASSREAYNEQFF. The CDR3 DNA reads TGTGCCAGCAGCCGGGAGGCCTACAATGAGCAGTTCTTC. The chain carries TRBV2 and TRBJ2-1, with 7 bases that match TRBD2. Germline V lookup: CDR1 SNHLY, CDR2 FYNNEI. The CDR3 contains 13 residues. After removal of 6 bases from V and 2 bases from J, the junction contained 1 base not matched to a gene. Combining the CDR3 with reference TRBV2 and TRBJ2-1 gives the whole variable domain EPEVTQTPSHQVTQMGQEVILRCVPISNHLYFYWYRQILGQKVEFLVSFYNNEISEKSEIFDDQFSVERPDGSNFTLKIRSTKLEDSAMYFCASSREAYNEQFFGPGTRLTVL.

V is TRBV12-3 or TRBV12-4 and J is TRBJ2-1; D may be TRBD2 (6 bases). There are 17 residues in the CDR3. V shed 2 bases and J shed 1 base, with 15 bases lying between them. The CDR3 loop is CASSLIWAGSSYNEQFF. In DNA form, the CDR3 reads TGTGCCAGCAGTTTAATCTGGGCGGGATCATCCTACAATGAGCAGTTCTTC.

This clonotype was detected only a few times. The rearrangement links TRBV20-1 to TRBJ2-3; D assignment may be TRBD1 or TRBD2 (5 bases each). The CDR3 consists of 12 residues. Germline V gene sequence: CDR1 DFQATT, CDR2 SNEGSKA (reference sequence). The CDR3 region is CSLRDQGDTQYF. As DNA, the CDR3 is TGCAGCCTCCGGGACCAAGGGGATACGCAGTATTTT.

Many counts were recorded for this clonotype. The chain is built from TRBV20-1 and TRBJ2-1; D is perhaps TRBD1 or TRBD2 (5 bases each). Germline CDR1 DFQATT, CDR2 SNEGSKA (reference sequence). The CDR3 has 17 residues. Trimming removed 6 bases at V and 2 bases at J, with 23 bases between. Written as DNA, the CDR3 is TGCAGTGCCAAGTGGGGGTTTTCAGATTGGGCCTACAATGAGCAGTTCTTC. Protein: CSAKWGFSDWAYNEQFF.

This clonotype was recorded a few times. The germline gene is not matched at one end of the junction; a read error may be the cause. The chain's CDR3 is CASSTSTGTEEIQYF. The CDR3 bases are TGTGCCAGCAGTACATCAACCGGGACAGAAGAGATCCAGTACTTC. The chain joins TRBV6-1 to TRBJ2-5; 7 nucleotides agree with TRBD1. The CDR3 runs to 15 residues. The germline CDR1 and CDR2 sequences are MNHNS and SASEGT.

The J gene is TRBJ2-5, the V gene TRBV9, with a weak D call TRBD1 (5 bases). CDR3 length: 16 residues. CDR1 and CDR2 from the germline V gene are SGDLS and YYNGEE. Trimming removed 1 base at V and 0 bases at J, with 13 bases between. The CDR3 nucleotides read TGTGCCAGCAGCGTAACAGGTTACGGGTACCAAGAGACCCAGTACTTC. It encodes CASSVTGYGYQETQYF.

V gene TRBV20-1 combines with J gene TRBJ2-7, with 9 bases matching TRBD2. The CDR3 runs to 13 residues. V lost 4 bases, J lost 3 bases, and 4 bases stayed unmatched. The germline CDR1 and CDR2 sequences are DFQATT and SNEGSKA (reference sequence). The CDR3 sequence is CSAILAGLYEQYF. In DNA form, the CDR3 reads TGCAGTGCTATTCTAGCGGGACTCTACGAGCAGTACTTC.

This clonotype was counted a few times. This chain joins TRBV7-3 and TRBJ2-1; perhaps TRBD1 as D (5 bases). Per germline, CDR1 SGHTA and CDR2 FQGTGA. V was shortened by 5 bases and J by 6 bases, with 14 bases between the two germline ends. CDR3 size: 14 residues. The CDR3 loop reads CASSPMWGSNEQFF. The CDR3 DNA follows: TGTGCCAGCAGCCCCATGTGGGGCAGCAATGAGCAGTTCTTC.

This clonotype has ten or more counts. V gene TRBV5-6 combines with J gene TRBJ2-7, with D perhaps TRBD2 (6 bases). Germline V lookup: CDR1 SGHDT, CDR2 YYEEEE. Trimming took off 5 bases at V and 1 base at J, with 16 bases between the two ends. This CDR3 is 15 amino acids long. The CDR3 protein is CASRPPTSKSYEQYF. In DNA form, the CDR3 reads TGTGCCAGCAGACCACCGACTAGTAAGTCCTACGAGCAGTACTTC.

This clonotype has only a few counts. V is TRBV27 and J is TRBJ2-7, with 8 bases aligning to TRBD1. The CDR3 loop spans 16 amino acids. From germline, CDR1 is MNHEY and CDR2 SMNVEV (reference sequence). V was pared by 4 bases and J by 2 bases, with 10 bases of the junction left unmatched. The CDR3 DNA reads as TGTGCCAGCAGTTATGACGGGACAGGCTCCCCCTACGAGCAGTACTTC. It translates to CASSYDGTGSPYEQYF.

This clonotype was found a few times. The chain uses TRBV11-2 and TRBJ2-6; TRBD2 matches at 8 bases. Germline V gives CDR1 SGHAT, CDR2 FQNNGV. J gave up 0 bases and V 1 base, and 20 bases lay outside the gene matches. CDR3 length: 23 amino acids. CDR3 DNA: TGTGCCAGCAGCTTAGTGGGTTGGGCGGGAGGACAATTGGGGGGCTCTGGGGCCAACGTCCTGACTTTC. This sequence encodes CASSLVGWAGGQLGGSGANVLTF.